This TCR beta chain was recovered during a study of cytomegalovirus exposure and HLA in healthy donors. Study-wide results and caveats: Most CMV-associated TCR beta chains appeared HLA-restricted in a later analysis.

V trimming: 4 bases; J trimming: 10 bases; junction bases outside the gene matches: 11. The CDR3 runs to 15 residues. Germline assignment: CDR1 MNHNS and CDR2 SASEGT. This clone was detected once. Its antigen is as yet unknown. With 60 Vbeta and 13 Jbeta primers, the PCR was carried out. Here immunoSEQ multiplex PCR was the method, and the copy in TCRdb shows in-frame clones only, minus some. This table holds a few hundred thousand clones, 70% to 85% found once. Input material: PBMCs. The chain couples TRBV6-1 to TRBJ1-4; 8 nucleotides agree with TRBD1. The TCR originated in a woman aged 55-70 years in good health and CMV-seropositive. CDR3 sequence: CASSASGQGEGKLFF. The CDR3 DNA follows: TGTGCCAGCAGTGCCTCAGGACAGGGCGAAGGAAAACTGTTTTTT.